A single sample gave rise to the 3 T cell receptor beta chains below, sequenced in a study of OX40 agonist ivuxolimab in advanced cancers. Produced via immunoSEQ multiplex PCR; TCRdb's table is partial and in-frame only. Of about 33,000 clones in the sample, about four fifths were seen once. Specimen: CD4+ or CD8+ T cells sorted from blood, collected in a trial of the OX40 agonist ivuxolimab. The receptor source for this set is an adult with an advanced solid tumor such as melanoma, head and neck, liver or kidney cancer.

This chain uses TRBV5-8 with TRBJ1-4; D remains unclear. Trimming removed 5 bases at V and 0 bases at J, with 11 bases between. The germline gives CDR1 SGHTS, CDR2 YDEGEE. CDR3 size: 15 residues. In DNA form, the CDR3 reads TGTGCCAGCAGAAAGGGCAGTGCAACTAATGAAAAACTGTTTTTT. The encoded protein is CASRKGSATNEKLFF.

By sample fraction, this clone is medium-sized. This sequence joins TRBV9 and TRBJ1-2, with 7 positions matching TRBD1. CDR3 length: 15 residues. V was pared by 4 bases and J by 6 bases, with 12 bases of the junction left unmatched. Germline V CDR1 and CDR2: SGDLS, YYNGEE. The CDR3 loop is CASSQFVSTGDGYTF. The CDR3 DNA sequence: TGTGCCAGCAGCCAATTCGTATCAACAGGGGATGGCTACACCTTC. Supplemented by reference TRBV9 and TRBJ1-2, the full variable domain reads DSGVTQTPKHLITATGQRVTLRCSPRSGDLSVYWYQQSLDQGLQFLIQYYNGEERAKGNILERFSAQQFPDLHSELNLSSLELGDSALYFCASSQFVSTGDGYTFGSGTRLTVV.

This chain connects TRBV4-1 to TRBJ2-7; the D is unclear. The V end lost 0 bases, the J end lost 4 bases, and 7 bases lay between the germline ends. The CDR3 contains 13 residues. The germline gives CDR1 MGHRA, CDR2 YSYEKL. The CDR3 DNA follows: TGCGCCAGCAGCCAAGAGAGGAATTACGAGCAGTACTTC. Translated, it gives CASSQERNYEQYF.